This T cell receptor beta chain comes out of a study of blood T cell repertoires in COVID-19 (dated by TCRdb to 2020 to 2021). Concerning the study at large: The collaborator samples originated in the United States, Italy and Spain and spanned the acute and convalescent phases of COVID-19. The prospective study material was composed of cDNA or gDNA derived from T cells, B-cell-depleted T cells, or PBMCs. Subjects who had been exposed to COVID-19, were actively infected with it, or had recovered from it provided the deeply sampled blood TCRbeta repertoires that made up the dataset. The repertoires were released in a freely available public database meant as a resource for research on the immune response to SARS-CoV-2. Samples came from the ongoing ImmuneRACE study (first 160 participants) plus 1,254 subjects from 6 global collaborators. Sample metadata almost always included a de-identified subject ID, COVID-19 status, age in years and sex. HLA class I and class II types, where available, came from metadata supplied by the sample provider rather than from assay-based typing.

The table lists this clone with a count of one. Its specific antigen is unknown. Within one base of it there is no much larger clone, and no base qualities were kept. Measured from the cysteine to the phenylalanine, the CDR3 is 15 residues long. The retained sequence is limited to the CDR3, 45 bases, with the frame set at the first base. Ends trimmed: V by 1 base, J by 3 bases; bases unmatched to a gene: 4. CDR1 and CDR2 are drawn from the germline V gene: LGHNA, YSLEER. TCRbeta CDR3 regions were amplified from genomic DNA using the immunoSEQ Assay, a bias-controlled multiplex PCR. The authors' pipeline ran thus. Within the assay, amplification of reference gene primers was used to estimate how many nucleated cells each sample contained. Sequence reads were collapsed and filtered to measure the absolute abundance of every unique TCRbeta CDR3 rearrangement. For each sample, productive Simpson clonality was calculated as the square root of Simpson's diversity index over productive rearrangements. TCRdb re-hosts the immuneACCESS table, in-frame sequences only. Its copies lack some clones; in the studies checked, an unresolved V gene accounts for under half of them, and the cause for the rest is not known. The D gene and trimming were derived from the DNA, and the V and J assignments and clone size from that table. This sample has about 270,000 clones in its table, and around 86% of those were observed once. The leading ten clones occupy 8.5% to 10% of the sample.

The research as a whole found: Clinical and demographic metadata were provided uncurated, with the amount varying by source and participant.

Samples from volunteer blood donors who had recovered from COVID-19 were contributed by a second Seattle source. The collaborating institutions used their own protocols to collect whole blood in K2EDTA tubes. For TCRbeta analysis, collaborators shipped samples in one of three forms: frozen whole blood, isolated PBMCs, or DNA extracted from either of those sample types. This TCR derives from a man aged 40-49 years who had recovered from COVID-19. The sample consisted of peripheral blood. The chain uses TRBV4-3 and TRBJ2-3; 7 junctional bases match TRBD1. The nucleotides read TGCGCCAGCAGCCAAGGACAGGGAGATACAGATACGCAGTATTTT. Translated, this gives CASSQGQGDTDTQYF.